These T cell receptor beta chains were read from a single sample in a study of blood T cell repertoires in COVID-19. TCRdb's copy holds only in-frame clones and misses some; the assay was immunoSEQ multiplex PCR. This table holds around 300,000 clones, roughly 88% found once. The sequenced sample consisted of peripheral blood. The receptors derive from a woman aged 30 to 39 with COVID-19, enrolled during active disease. CDR3s include the opening cysteine and the closing phenylalanine or tryptophan. D genes are given only for firm matches. Expanded clones get a size class; other rows say once, few or many, or leave the size out.

V	J	size	D	CDR3	DNA
TRBV11-2	TRBJ2-1	-	TRBD2	CASSLAASGPHEQFF	TGTGCCAGCAGCTTAGCGGCTAGCGGTCCACATGAGCAGTTCTTC
TRBV29-1	TRBJ1-1	once	TRBD1	CSVPYRGEGEAFF	TGCAGCGTGCCCTACAGGGGAGAGGGTGAAGCTTTCTTT
TRBV7-9	TRBJ1-2	-	TRBD1	CASSLGQGAVDYGYTF	TGTGCCAGCAGCTTAGGACAGGGGGCGGTCGACTATGGCTACACCTTC
TRBV6-5	TRBJ2-6	once	-	CASSWAVGANVLTF	TGTGCCAGCAGTTGGGCTGTGGGGGCCAACGTCCTGACTTTC
TRBV3-1/TRBV3-2	TRBJ2-2	-	TRBD1	CASRTGQANTGELFF	TGTGCCAGCAGAACGGGACAGGCGAACACCGGGGAGCTGTTTTTT
TRBV13	TRBJ1-5	-	-	CASSLRNQPQHF	TGTGCCAGCAGCTTACGGAATCAGCCCCAGCATTTT
TRBV4-1	TRBJ2-5	-	-	CASSHSGQGDYTETQYF	TGCGCCAGCAGCCACTCTGGCCAGGGTGATTACACTGAGACCCAGTACTTC
TRBV27	TRBJ1-1	-	TRBD1	CASSPGTGVYTEAFF	TGTGCCAGCAGTCCAGGGACAGGGGTATACACTGAAGCTTTCTTT
TRBV24-1	TRBJ2-2	-	TRBD2	CATSDLSGRSTGELFF	TGTGCCACCAGTGATTTGAGCGGGAGGAGTACCGGGGAGCTGTTTTTT
TRBV6-6	TRBJ2-5	few	-	CASSAEETQYF	TGTGCCAGCAGTGCAGAAGAGACCCAGTACTTC
TRBV29-1	TRBJ1-1	-	TRBD1	CSTQTGGTEAFF	TGCAGCACCCAGACAGGGGGCACTGAAGCTTTCTTT
TRBV18	TRBJ1-2	-	-	CASSPSDLEGGGYGYTF	TGTGCCAGCTCACCCTCCGATCTCGAGGGTGGTGGATATGGCTACACCTTC
TRBV11-3	TRBJ2-2	-	TRBD1	CASSYWTGGTGELFF	TGTGCCAGCAGCTACTGGACAGGGGGCACCGGGGAGCTGTTTTTT
TRBV6-2/TRBV6-3	TRBJ2-3	-	-	CASSRAGTDTQYF	TGTGCCAGCAGTCGAGCGGGCACAGATACGCAGTATTTT
TRBV6-2/TRBV6-3	TRBJ2-4	once	TRBD1	CASSYPGTGGNIQYF	TGTGCCAGCAGTTACCCCGGGACAGGGGGGAACATTCAGTACTTC
TRBV11-2	TRBJ1-6	-	TRBD1	CASSLNRGLNSPLHF	TGTGCCAGCAGCTTAAACAGGGGGCTTAATTCACCCCTCCACTTT
TRBV6-1	TRBJ1-3	-	-	CASSEARSSGNTIYF	TGTGCCAGCAGTGAAGCGCGGAGCTCTGGAAACACCATATATTTT
TRBV3-1/TRBV3-2	TRBJ2-2	-	-	CASSYFVNPNTGELFF	TGTGCCAGCAGCTACTTTGTAAATCCCAACACCGGGGAGCTGTTTTTT
TRBV23-1	TRBJ2-7	-	-	CASSQSTREQYF	TGCGCCAGCAGTCAATCGACCAGGGAGCAGTACTTC
TRBV27	TRBJ2-2	-	-	CASRRRDINTGELFF	TGTGCCAGCAGGCGCCGGGACATAAACACCGGGGAGCTGTTTTTT
TRBV30	TRBJ2-7	-	-	CACTTTRGPHEQYF	TGTGCCTGTACAACAACCAGGGGTCCCCACGAGCAGTACTTC
TRBV5-6	TRBJ1-1	-	TRBD1	CASSGNRGRNTEAFF	TGTGCCAGCAGCGGGAACAGGGGGCGGAACACTGAAGCTTTCTTT
TRBV28	TRBJ1-2	-	TRBD1	CASRSQGAHGYTF	TGTGCCAGCCGTTCACAGGGGGCGCATGGCTACACCTTC
TRBV18	TRBJ2-1	-	TRBD2	CASSPLAGITNEQFF	TGTGCCAGCTCACCTCTAGCGGGAATCACCAATGAGCAGTTCTTC
TRBV7-4	TRBJ2-5	-	TRBD1	CASSFGQGQERADKETQYF	TGTGCCAGCAGCTTTGGACAGGGGCAGGAGCGCGCCGACAAAGAGACCCAGTACTTC
TRBV7-4	TRBJ2-4	-	-	CASSLGVTTSNLAKNIQYF	TGTGCCAGCAGCTTAGGGGTCACTACGTCTAATTTAGCCAAAAACATTCAGTACTTC
TRBV18	TRBJ1-1	-	-	CASSPRGGVNTEAFF	TGTGCCAGCTCACCCCGGGGGGGAGTGAACACTGAAGCTTTCTTT